This passage covers 32 T cell receptor beta chains from one sample sequenced in a study of shared clonotypes between healthy human individuals. The method was immunoSEQ multiplex PCR; TCRdb's version includes in-frame clones alone and lacks a portion of them. The sample records 2 million to 2.5 million clones, about 92% being singletons. The specimen sequenced was naive CD4+ T cells from PBMCs. Subset indicated: CD45RA+ positively selected. These receptors were taken from a man between 18 and 29 years old in good health. Some clones in this sample may be carry-over from other donors' samples.

This chain connects TRBV30 to TRBJ2-7, with D perhaps given as TRBD1 or TRBD2 (6 bases each). The CDR3 totals 14 residues. Germline values: CDR1 GTSNPN, CDR2 SVGIG (reference sequence). V lost 0 bases and J lost 6, with 15 bases in between. The CDR3, as DNA: TGTGCCTGGAGTGTAGCGGGCAGGGGTGGCGAGCAGTACTTC. Its protein is CAWSVAGRGGEQYF.

The chain is built from TRBV28 and TRBJ1-2; the D gene is possibly TRBD1 (5 bases). This CDR3 contains 12 residues. V was shortened by 5 bases and J by 7 bases, with 11 bases between the two germline ends. The germline gives CDR1 MDHEN, CDR2 SYDVKM. CDR3 residues: CASSVGTPGYTF. The CDR3, as DNA: TGTGCCAGCAGTGTTGGGACTCCTGGCTACACCTTC.

V is TRBV5-4 and J is TRBJ2-7; the D is unclear. The germline CDR1 and CDR2 sequences are SGHNT and YYREEE (reference sequence). Deletions cut 4 bases from V and 2 bases from J, with 19 bases between. This CDR3 is 16 amino acids long. The chain's CDR3 is CASSVRTSPATYEQYF. The CDR3 DNA reads TGTGCCAGCAGCGTCCGTACCTCCCCGGCTACCTACGAGCAGTACTTC. The variable domain in full, with the rest retrieved from reference TRBV5-4 and TRBJ2-7, is ETGVTQSPTHLIKTRGQQVTLRCSSQSGHNTVSWYQQALGQGPQFIFQYYREEENGRGNFPPRFSGLQFPNYSSELNVNALELDDSALYLCASSVRTSPATYEQYFGPGTRLTVT.

V usage is TRBV30 and J usage is TRBJ2-2, with 8 positions matching TRBD2. The V gene's germline CDR1 is GTSNPN and CDR2 SVGIG (reference sequence). The CDR3 consists of 15 residues. J gave up 3 bases and V 2 bases, and 5 bases lay outside the gene matches. The CDR3 nucleotides read TGTGCCTGGAGTCCCGGGACTAGTTACACCGGGGAGCTGTTTTTT. As protein: CAWSPGTSYTGELFF.

V and J are TRBV7-9 and TRBJ2-3, with 9 bases that match TRBD1. CDR1 and CDR2 (germline): SEHNR, FQNEAQ (reference sequence). The CDR3 runs to 18 residues. The J segment lost 2 bases and the V segment lost 5 bases, leaving 14 bases of the junction unmatched. CDR3: CASSLQPWTGEPTDTQYF. The CDR3, as DNA: TGTGCCAGCAGCCTCCAGCCGTGGACAGGGGAGCCCACAGATACGCAGTATTTT. Full variable domain (outside the CDR3, taken from reference TRBV7-9 and TRBJ2-3): DTGVSQNPRHKITKRGQNVTFRCDPISEHNRLYWYRQTLGQGPEFLTYFQNEAQLEKSRLLSDRFSAERPKGSFSTLEIQRTEQGDSAMYLCASSLQPWTGEPTDTQYFGPGTRLTVL.

The chain is built from TRBV27 and TRBJ2-7; 7 bases are shared with TRBD2. The germline gives CDR1 MNHEY, CDR2 SMNVEV (reference sequence). After removal of 6 bases from V and 3 bases from J, the junction contained 11 bases not matched to a gene. The CDR3 extends over 15 amino acids. CDR3 sequence: CASRPVSGKVYEQYF. The CDR3 DNA reads as TGTGCCAGCAGACCCGTCAGCGGGAAGGTCTACGAGCAGTACTTC.

The V call is TRBV6-1, the J call TRBJ1-2; D not resolved. CDR1 and CDR2 from the germline V gene are MNHNS and SASEGT. The V and J ends lost 0 bases and 4 bases respectively, with 15 bases between them. This CDR3 has 16 amino acids. The CDR3 bases are TGTGCCAGCAGTGAAGCAGGAGGCCCCGGAGGCTATGGCTACACCTTC. Protein: CASSEAGGPGGYGYTF.

The V and J genes are TRBV4-2 and TRBJ1-2; D not certain. V was shortened by 0 bases and J by 5 bases, with 16 bases between the two germline ends. Germline assignment: CDR1 LGHNA and CDR2 YNFKEQ. The CDR3 contains 16 residues. The CDR3 is CASSQEVQHPGYGYTF. The CDR3 DNA follows: TGTGCCAGCAGCCAAGAGGTCCAACATCCCGGGTATGGCTACACCTTC.

The chain has TRBV7-9 and TRBJ2-5, with TRBD1 identical over 9 bases. CDR1 SEHNR and CDR2 FQNEAQ come from the germline V gene (reference sequence). With V trimmed by 4 bases and J by 4 bases, 10 bases remained unmatched. CDR3 length: 16 residues. The CDR3, as DNA: TGTGCCAGCAGCTCGAGGGTCATGGACAGGGGAGAGACCCAGTACTTC. Translation: CASSSRVMDRGETQYF.

The gene calls are TRBV7-3 and TRBJ1-1; D is ambiguous. This CDR3 has 18 residues. Trimming removed 0 bases from V and 5 bases from J, with 22 bases in between. Germline V gene data show CDR1 as SGHTA and CDR2 as FQGTGA. Here the CDR3 reads CASSLTPVRESLKTEAFF. CDR3 bases: TGTGCCAGCAGCTTAACACCCGTGCGGGAGTCCCTTAAGACTGAAGCTTTCTTT. The whole variable domain, filled in from reference TRBV7-3 and TRBJ1-1, reads GAGVSQTPSNKVTEKGKYVELRCDPISGHTALYWYRQSLGQGPEFLIYFQGTGAADDSGLPNDRFFAVRPEGSVSTLKIQRTERGDSAVYLCASSLTPVRESLKTEAFFGQGTRLTVV.

V usage is TRBV5-1 and J usage is TRBJ2-3; a weak D match, TRBD2 (5 bases). This CDR3 spans 12 amino acids. V gave up 6 bases and J gave up 5 bases, with 10 bases separating them. CDR1 is SGHRS, CDR2 YFSETQ, per germline. The CDR3 DNA follows: TGCGCCAGCACCTCAGAGGGAGATACGCAGTATTTT. Translating it yields CASTSEGDTQYF.

In its sample, this clone was seen once. This chain joins TRBV28 and TRBJ2-6, with 8 bases aligning to TRBD1. The CDR3 has 17 amino acids. Trimming at V came to 3 bases and at J to 4 bases, leaving 8 bases not matched to a gene. Per germline, CDR1 MDHEN and CDR2 SYDVKM. CDR3 residues: CASSFRQGARGANVLTF. CDR3 sequence (DNA): TGTGCCAGCAGTTTTAGGCAGGGGGCGCGGGGGGCCAACGTCCTGACTTTC. Based on the CDR3 plus reference TRBV28 and TRBJ2-6, the full variable domain is DVKVTQSSRYLVKRTGEKVFLECVQDMDHENMFWYRQDPGLGLRLIYFSYDVKMKEKGDIPEGYSVSREKKERFSLILESASTNQTSMYLCASSFRQGARGANVLTFGAGSRLTVL.

This chain uses TRBV27 with TRBJ2-7; 10 bases fit TRBD1. The CDR3 covers 14 residues. Germline values: CDR1 MNHEY, CDR2 SMNVEV (reference sequence). With V trimmed by 5 bases and J by 2 bases, 3 bases remained unmatched. The CDR3 region is CASSTGTGAYEQYF. The CDR3 DNA follows: TGTGCCAGCAGTACCGGGACAGGGGCCTACGAGCAGTACTTC.

The chain recombines TRBV15 with TRBJ1-1, with 7 nucleotides matching TRBD1. The V and J ends lost 6 bases and 1 base, in that order; junction bases with no gene match: 5. Per germline, CDR1 LNHNV and CDR2 YYDKDF (reference sequence). The CDR3 covers 14 residues. DNA of the CDR3: TGTGCCACCAGGGGGGACAGAACGAACACTGAAGCTTTCTTT. This sequence encodes CATRGDRTNTEAFF.

The rearrangement joins TRBV5-1 to TRBJ2-1; TRBD1 or TRBD2 may be the D gene (5 bases each). Trimming removed 0 bases from V and 3 bases from J, with 13 bases in between. CDR3 length: 16 amino acids. Per the germline V gene, CDR1 is SGHRS and CDR2 is YFSETQ. CDR3 bases: TGCGCCAGCAGCTTGGAGCAGGGACCCCTCTACAATGAGCAGTTCTTC. This sequence encodes CASSLEQGPLYNEQFF.

V is TRBV13 and J is TRBJ2-7; a possible D gene is TRBD1 (5 bases). Trimming left V 4 bases short and J 2 bases short, with 15 bases between. Germline V lookup: CDR1 PRHDT, CDR2 FYEKMQ (reference sequence). The CDR3 is made up of 15 amino acids. In DNA form, the CDR3 reads TGTGCCAGCAGCTATTCAGGGTGGCGGACCTACGAGCAGTACTTC. It codes for CASSYSGWRTYEQYF.

The chain links TRBV27 to TRBJ1-5; D not certain. This CDR3 has 15 amino acids. V shed 5 bases and J shed 6 bases, with 17 bases lying between them. Germline CDR1 reads MNHEY; CDR2 reads SMNVEV (reference sequence). The CDR3 sequence is CASSLRMEWGQPQHF. The CDR3 region has the DNA TGTGCCAGCAGTCTTAGGATGGAATGGGGTCAGCCCCAGCATTTT.

As DNA, the CDR3 is TGTGCCAGCAGCTTTCTGGACAGGGGTGAAGCTTTCTTT. Translation: CASSFLDRGEAFF. J is TRBJ1-1 and V is TRBV7-9; 9 bases line up with TRBD1. This CDR3 is built from 13 residues. With 3 bases clipped from V and 7 bases from J, the junction kept 3 bases outside the gene matches. Germline V gene data show CDR1 as SEHNR and CDR2 as FQNEAQ (reference sequence). The complete variable domain, with remaining parts taken from reference TRBV7-9 and TRBJ1-1, reads DTGVSQNPRHKITKRGQNVTFRCDPISEHNRLYWYRQTLGQGPEFLTYFQNEAQLEKSRLLSDRFSAERPKGSFSTLEIQRTEQGDSAMYLCASSFLDRGEAFFGQGTRLTVV.

The J gene is TRBJ1-1, the V gene TRBV5-1; D is uncertain. The CDR3 covers 15 residues. Per germline, CDR1 SGHRS and CDR2 YFSETQ. The V gene lost 0 bases and the J gene lost 3 bases, with 12 bases spanning the gap. CDR3 residues: CASSLEQGAYTEAFF. The CDR3 DNA follows: TGCGCCAGCAGCTTGGAACAAGGCGCGTACACTGAAGCTTTCTTT. The full variable domain, with the rest looked up from reference TRBV5-1 and TRBJ1-1, is KAGVTQTPRYLIKTRGQQVTLSCSPISGHRSVSWYQQTPGQGLQFLFEYFSETQRNKGNFPGRFSGRQFSNSRSEMNVSTLELGDSALYLCASSLEQGAYTEAFFGQGTRLTVV.

J is TRBJ1-3 and V is TRBV27, with 7 nucleotides matching TRBD1. Germline assignment: CDR1 MNHEY and CDR2 SMNVEV (reference sequence). The CDR3 has 16 residues. The V and J ends lost 5 bases and 1 base, in that order; junction bases with no gene match: 8. This CDR3 is CASSPLTGSSGNTIYF. In DNA form, the CDR3 reads TGTGCCAGCAGTCCCCTGACAGGGAGTTCTGGAAACACCATATATTTT.

The chain combines TRBV5-1 with TRBJ2-7, with 9 bases lining up with TRBD2. CDR1 is SGHRS, CDR2 YFSETQ, per germline. This CDR3 comprises 15 residues. The V and J ends lost 0 bases and 8 bases, in that order; junction bases with no gene match: 9. CDR3 amino acids: CASSLEVSGSPKQYF. CDR3 coding DNA: TGCGCCAGCAGCTTGGAGGTTAGCGGGAGTCCTAAGCAGTACTTC.

This clone was counted between two and nine times. The rearrangement links TRBV19 to TRBJ1-5; 7 nucleotides line up with TRBD1. This CDR3 has 13 amino acids. V dropped 9 bases and J dropped 3; count of bases not matched to a gene: 5. Germline CDR1 reads LNHDA; CDR2 reads SQIVND (reference sequence). This CDR3 is CASVDRLNQPQHF. CDR3 DNA sequence: TGTGCCAGCGTGGACAGGCTCAATCAGCCCCAGCATTTT.

The chain is built from TRBV2 and TRBJ2-2; no clear D gene. Deletions cut 6 bases from V and 5 bases from J, with 10 bases between. The CDR3 is 13 residues long. Germline loops: CDR1 SNHLY, CDR2 FYNNEI. CDR3 DNA sequence: TGTGCCAGCAGCCTAACAGAAACCGGGGAGCTGTTTTTT. Translating it yields CASSLTETGELFF.

V and J are TRBV27 and TRBJ2-2, with 7 bases aligning to TRBD2. Germline values: CDR1 MNHEY, CDR2 SMNVEV (reference sequence). Trimming took 7 bases from V and 4 from J; bases not matched to a gene: 6. The CDR3 is 14 residues long. CDR3 amino acids: CASNRLAGTGELFF. The CDR3 DNA is TGTGCCAGCAATCGACTAGCAGGCACCGGGGAGCTGTTTTTT.

V usage is TRBV28 and J usage is TRBJ2-1; either TRBD1 or TRBD2 may fit D (5 bases each). CDR1 and CDR2 from the germline V gene are MDHEN and SYDVKM. Trimming shortened V by 8 bases and J by 8 bases, and 16 bases separated the two germline ends. CDR3 length: 13 residues. DNA of the CDR3: TGTGCCAGCGGGACGACGGTCCGGGATGAGCAGTTCTTC. Its translation: CASGTTVRDEQFF.

Written as DNA, the CDR3 is TGTGCCACCAGCAGCGCCGGGGTTAGGGAAAAACTGTTTTTT. Its protein is CATSSAGVREKLFF. The rearrangement joins TRBV15 to TRBJ1-4; D is uncertain. This CDR3 is built from 14 residues. Trimming removed 3 bases at V and 8 bases at J, with 13 bases between. Per germline, CDR1 LNHNV and CDR2 YYDKDF (reference sequence).

The J gene is TRBJ2-1, the V gene TRBV4-1, with D perhaps being TRBD1 or TRBD2 (5 bases each). V shed 4 bases and J shed 1 base, with 14 bases lying between them. CDR3 length equals 16 residues. In germline, CDR1 is MGHRA, CDR2 YSYEKL. The CDR3 DNA sequence: TGCGCCAGCAGCCCCCAGGGAGCGGAGTCCTACAATGAGCAGTTCTTC. Amino acids: CASSPQGAESYNEQFF.

The chain uses TRBV11-3 and TRBJ2-7; D is unclear. The V gene lost 2 bases and the J gene lost 8 bases, with 13 bases spanning the gap. From germline, CDR1 is SGHNT and CDR2 YENEEA. The CDR3 covers 13 residues. CDR3: CASSLSWSSQQYF. In nucleotides, the CDR3 is TGTGCCAGCAGCTTAAGTTGGTCCTCTCAGCAGTACTTC.

The chain carries TRBV5-1 and TRBJ2-7, with 11 bases fitting TRBD2. CDR1 and CDR2 from the germline V gene are SGHRS and YFSETQ. Trimming at V came to 4 bases and at J to 3 bases, leaving 6 bases not matched to a gene. The CDR3 has 15 amino acids. CDR3 sequence reads: CASSVGLADIYEQYF. The CDR3 DNA reads as TGCGCCAGCAGCGTGGGACTAGCGGATATCTACGAGCAGTACTTC.

CDR3 in DNA: TGTGCCAGCAGGGATTCCGGGACAGAAAACAATGAGCAGTTCTTC. Protein sequence: CASRDSGTENNEQFF. This chain links TRBV6-6 with TRBJ2-1; TRBD1 agrees at 7 bases. The V gene's germline CDR1 is MNHNY and CDR2 SVGAGI (reference sequence). V shed 6 bases, J shed 5 bases, and the junction held 10 bases outside the gene matches. This CDR3 has 15 residues.

The chain links TRBV7-9 to TRBJ2-1; 11 bases agree with TRBD2. Germline V gene sequence: CDR1 SEHNR, CDR2 FQNEAQ (reference sequence). J was trimmed by 7 bases and V by 5 bases; bases with no gene match: 13. The CDR3 spans 17 residues. The CDR3 loop reads CASSGGLAGGTMNEQFF. In nucleotides, the CDR3 is TGTGCCAGCAGCGGAGGGCTAGCGGGAGGCACAATGAATGAGCAGTTCTTC. Drawing the rest from reference TRBV7-9 and TRBJ2-1, the complete variable domain is DTGVSQNPRHKITKRGQNVTFRCDPISEHNRLYWYRQTLGQGPEFLTYFQNEAQLEKSRLLSDRFSAERPKGSFSTLEIQRTEQGDSAMYLCASSGGLAGGTMNEQFFGPGTRLTVL.

The CDR3 loop reads CASSPTQRDPYEQYF. Here the CDR3 DNA reads TGTGCCAGCAGTCCCACTCAGCGGGATCCCTACGAGCAGTACTTC. The genes are TRBV28 and TRBJ2-7, with TRBD2 matching over 7 bases. The germline gives CDR1 MDHEN, CDR2 SYDVKM. The CDR3 is 15 amino acids. With 5 bases clipped from V and 2 bases from J, the junction kept 9 bases outside the gene matches.